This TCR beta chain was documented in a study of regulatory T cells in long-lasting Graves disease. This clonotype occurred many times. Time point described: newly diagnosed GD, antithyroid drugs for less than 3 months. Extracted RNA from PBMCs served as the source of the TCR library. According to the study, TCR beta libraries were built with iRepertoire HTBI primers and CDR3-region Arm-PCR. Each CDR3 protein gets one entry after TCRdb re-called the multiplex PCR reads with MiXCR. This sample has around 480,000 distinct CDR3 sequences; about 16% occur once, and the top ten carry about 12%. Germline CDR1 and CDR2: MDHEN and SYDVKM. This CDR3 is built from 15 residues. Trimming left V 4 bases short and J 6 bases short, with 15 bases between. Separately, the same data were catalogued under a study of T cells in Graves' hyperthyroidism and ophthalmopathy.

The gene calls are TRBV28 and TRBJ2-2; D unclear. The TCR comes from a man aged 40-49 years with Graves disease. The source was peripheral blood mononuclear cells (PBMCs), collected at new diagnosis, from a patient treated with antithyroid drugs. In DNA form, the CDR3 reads TGTGCCAGCAGTTATACAGACCCCTTACCCGGGGAGCTGTTTTTT. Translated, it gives CASSYTDPLPGELFF. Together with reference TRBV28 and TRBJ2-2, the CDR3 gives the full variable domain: DVKVTQSSRYLVKRTGEKVFLECVQDMDHENMFWYRQDPGLGLRLIYFSYDVKMKEKGDIPEGYSVSREKKERFSLILESASTNQTSMYLCASSYTDPLPGELFFGEGSRLTVL.